Presented here are 14 T cell receptor beta chains from one specimen sequenced in a study of blood T cells in healthy people across ages. Alongside a J-beta primer mix, a sample-barcoded 5' primer served in a second PCR lasting roughly 6 to 12 cycles. MiXCR was run by TCRdb on the 5' RACE reads, yielding one entry per CDR3 protein. Of over 1,300,000 distinct CDR3 sequences in the sample, approximately 60% were seen once. Sequencing input: blood. These receptors all come from a man aged 18 to 30 in good health.

The chain has TRBV3-1 and TRBJ2-4; either TRBD1 or TRBD2 may fit D (6 bases each). Germline assignment: CDR1 LGHDT and CDR2 YNNKEL (reference sequence). The CDR3 is 14 residues long. The V and J ends lost 0 bases and 8 bases respectively, with 11 bases between them. As DNA, the CDR3 is TGTGCCAGCAGCCAAGAAATGGGGGGCGACATTCAGTACTTC. This sequence encodes CASSQEMGGDIQYF.

V usage is TRBV5-6 and J usage is TRBJ2-7; D is perhaps TRBD2 (5 bases). Looked up from germline, CDR1 is SGHDT and CDR2 is YYEEEE. Trimming took off 5 bases at V and 7 bases at J, with 13 bases between the two ends. This CDR3 comprises 12 residues. The CDR3 loop is CASSRRTNEQYF. The CDR3 DNA follows: TGTGCCAGCAGTCGGAGGACGAATGAGCAGTACTTC.

The chain is built from TRBV10-3 and TRBJ2-7; D possibly uses TRBD1 or TRBD2 (6 bases each). The CDR3 totals 16 residues. V dropped 4 bases and J dropped 3 bases, with 19 bases sitting between them. The germline CDR1 and CDR2 sequences are ENHRY and SYGVKD. The CDR3 is CAISGGAGDGFYEQYF. The CDR3 DNA reads as TGTGCCATCAGTGGGGGGGCCGGGGACGGATTCTACGAGCAGTACTTC.

A note on this clonotype: Germline is not matched at one junction end, which may reflect a read error. CDR3 DNA: TGCGCCAGCAGCGATTCCGGGACAGGGGGCTATGGCTACACCTTC. Its protein product is CASSDSGTGGYGYTF. This chain uses TRBV9 with TRBJ1-2, with TRBD1 matching 11 bases. Germline V gene data show CDR1 as SGDLS and CDR2 as YYNGEE. CDR3 length equals 15 residues.

This clonotype was detected only a few times. The chain carries TRBV10-3 and TRBJ1-5; a possible D gene is TRBD1 (5 bases). The length of the CDR3 is 15 residues. The V end lost 4 bases, the J end lost 5 bases, and 15 bases lay between the germline ends. CDR1 ENHRY and CDR2 SYGVKD come from the germline V gene. The CDR3 coding sequence is TGTGCCATCAGTGCCACCTCAGGGCCTGATCAGCCCCAGCATTTT. Translating it yields CAISATSGPDQPQHF.

The chain links TRBV4-1 to TRBJ2-1; no clear D gene. V was shortened by 0 bases and J by 1 base, with 10 bases between the two germline ends. From germline, CDR1 is MGHRA and CDR2 YSYEKL. This CDR3 contains 16 residues. The CDR3 DNA follows: TGCGCCAGCAGCCAAGAATCTCTGAATTCCTACAATGAGCAGTTCTTC. Translating it yields CASSQESLNSYNEQFF.

J is TRBJ2-5 and V is TRBV5-8; 7 nucleotides align to TRBD1. Germline CDR1 and CDR2: SGHTS and YDEGEE. The CDR3 covers 12 residues. J lost 2 bases, V lost 10 bases, and 5 bases had no gene match. CDR3 sequence (DNA): TGTGCCGAAGGGGACAGTCAAGAGACCCAGTACTTC. It translates to CAEGDSQETQYF. Combining the CDR3 with reference TRBV5-8 and TRBJ2-5 gives the whole variable domain EAGVTQSPTHLIKTRGQQATLRCSPISGHTSVYWYQQALGLGLQFLLWYDEGEERNRGNFPPRFSGRQFPNYSSELNVNALELEDSALYLCAEGDSQETQYFGPGTRLLVL.

The chain joins TRBV29-1 to TRBJ1-2; D is unresolved. Germline V gives CDR1 SQVTM, CDR2 ANQGSEA. Deletions cut 2 bases from V and 4 bases from J, with 8 bases between. CDR3 length equals 12 residues. DNA of the CDR3: TGCAGCGTTGAACGCTCGGTCTATGGCTACACCTTC. Amino acid sequence: CSVERSVYGYTF.

The V gene is TRBV15, the J gene TRBJ1-1; TRBD1 aligns across 7 bases. V lost 1 base and J lost 6; bases outside the gene matches: 11. CDR3 length: 16 residues. CDR1 is LNHNV, CDR2 YYDKDF, per germline (reference sequence). CDR3 residues: CATSRGGAGGEPEAFF. The DNA for the CDR3 is TGTGCCACCAGCAGAGGCGGGGCAGGGGGAGAACCTGAAGCTTTCTTT.

This clonotype showed up just a few times. The chain recombines TRBV7-2 with TRBJ1-5, with D hard to call. Trimming cost V 1 base and J 7 bases, with 11 bases left between them. This CDR3 comprises 14 residues. CDR1 SGHTA and CDR2 FQGNSA come from the germline V gene. Written as DNA, the CDR3 is TGTGCCAGCAGCTTAGTTCCCAGTGAACAGCCCCAGCATTTT. It translates to CASSLVPSEQPQHF.

This clonotype was detected once. The chain links TRBV7-9 to TRBJ2-1; D not resolved. CDR1 is SEHNR and CDR2 is FQNEAQ in the germline V gene (reference sequence). The CDR3 has 13 amino acids. Trimming shortened V by 5 bases and J by 12 bases, and 17 bases separated the two germline ends. The CDR3 here is CASSPLESYGQFF. CDR3 bases: TGTGCCAGCAGCCCTCTGGAGAGCTACGGGCAGTTCTTC.

The chain has TRBV7-9 and TRBJ1-2; D might be TRBD1 (6 bases). Trimming pared 5 bases from V and 4 bases from J, leaving 14 bases between. The CDR3 is 14 residues long. Germline V CDR1 and CDR2: SEHNR, FQNEAQ (reference sequence). The CDR3: CASSVTGSPYGYTF. CDR3 nucleotides: TGTGCCAGCAGCGTAACAGGGAGTCCCTATGGCTACACCTTC. The full variable domain, with the rest looked up from reference TRBV7-9 and TRBJ1-2, is DTGVSQNPRHKITKRGQNVTFRCDPISEHNRLYWYRQTLGQGPEFLTYFQNEAQLEKSRLLSDRFSAERPKGSFSTLEIQRTEQGDSAMYLCASSVTGSPYGYTFGSGTRLTVV.

This clonotype showed up just once. This sequence joins TRBV11-2 and TRBJ1-1; D might be TRBD1 (5 bases). Looked up from germline, CDR1 is SGHAT and CDR2 is FQNNGV. Trimming cost V 0 bases and J 0 bases, with 11 bases left between them. CDR3 length: 16 residues. The CDR3 spells CASSLERGNMNTEAFF. In nucleotides, the CDR3 is TGTGCCAGCAGCTTAGAGAGGGGTAATATGAACACTGAAGCTTTCTTT.

The V and J genes are TRBV6-5 and TRBJ2-5, with D possibly called TRBD1 or TRBD2 (6 bases each). The end of the DNA fits TRBJ2-7 better, so the J call may be wrong. Germline values: CDR1 MNHEY, CDR2 SVGAGI. The CDR3 runs 14 residues. CDR3 sequence: CASQSSRGRGEQYF. The DNA for the CDR3 is TGTGCCAGCCAAAGTTCCCGGGGGCGCGGCGAGCAGTACTTC.